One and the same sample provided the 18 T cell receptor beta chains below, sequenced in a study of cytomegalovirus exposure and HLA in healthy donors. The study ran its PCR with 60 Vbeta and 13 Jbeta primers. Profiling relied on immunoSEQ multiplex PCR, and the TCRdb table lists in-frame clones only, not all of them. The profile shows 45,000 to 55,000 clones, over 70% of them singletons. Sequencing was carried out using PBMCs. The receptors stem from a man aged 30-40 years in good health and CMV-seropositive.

The CDR3 sequence is CASSIGRGWGEQYF. The CDR3 DNA reads as TGTGCCAGCAGCATAGGGCGGGGATGGGGCGAGCAGTACTTC. The rearrangement joins TRBV27 to TRBJ2-7; maybe TRBD2 (6 bases). V dropped 6 bases and J dropped 6 bases, with 18 bases sitting between them. Germline assignment: CDR1 MNHEY and CDR2 SMNVEV (reference sequence). The length of the CDR3 is 14 residues.

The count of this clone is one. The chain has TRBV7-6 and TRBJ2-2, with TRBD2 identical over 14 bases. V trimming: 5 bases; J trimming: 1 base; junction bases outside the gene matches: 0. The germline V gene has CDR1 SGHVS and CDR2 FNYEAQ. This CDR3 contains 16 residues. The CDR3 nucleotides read TGTGCCAGCAGCGGACTAGCGGGGGGGAACACCGGGGAGCTGTTTTTT. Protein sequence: CASSGLAGGNTGELFF.

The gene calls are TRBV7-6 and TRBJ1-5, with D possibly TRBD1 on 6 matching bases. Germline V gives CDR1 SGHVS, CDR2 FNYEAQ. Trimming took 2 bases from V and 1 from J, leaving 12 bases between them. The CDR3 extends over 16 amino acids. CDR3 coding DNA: TGTGCCAGCAGCTTAATTCAGGGGCCGAGCAATCAGCCCCAGCATTTT. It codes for CASSLIQGPSNQPQHF.

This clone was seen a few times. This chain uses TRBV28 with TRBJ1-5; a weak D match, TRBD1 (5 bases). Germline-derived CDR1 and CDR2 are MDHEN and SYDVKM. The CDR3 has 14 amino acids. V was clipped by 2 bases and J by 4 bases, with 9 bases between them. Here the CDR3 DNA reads TGTGCCAGCAGTTTAGTAGGGGTTAATCAGCCCCAGCATTTT. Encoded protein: CASSLVGVNQPQHF.

CDR3 in amino acids: CASSPSGQGREQYF. Here the CDR3 DNA reads TGTGCCAGCTCACCATCCGGACAGGGACGCGAGCAGTACTTC. V is TRBV18 and J is TRBJ2-7; TRBD1 matches at 8 bases. CDR3 length: 14 amino acids. Trimming took 2 bases from V and 6 from J; bases not matched to a gene: 6. CDR1 and CDR2 from the germline V gene are KGHSH and LQKENI.

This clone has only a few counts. The DNA for the CDR3 is TGTGCCAGTAGTATAGGACAGGAGCAGTTCTTC. Translated: CASSIGQEQFF. The chain employs TRBV19 and TRBJ2-1, with a weak D call TRBD1 (5 bases). Germline V gives CDR1 LNHDA, CDR2 SQIVND (reference sequence). The CDR3 spans 11 residues. The V gene lost 1 base and the J gene lost 10 bases, with 5 bases spanning the gap.

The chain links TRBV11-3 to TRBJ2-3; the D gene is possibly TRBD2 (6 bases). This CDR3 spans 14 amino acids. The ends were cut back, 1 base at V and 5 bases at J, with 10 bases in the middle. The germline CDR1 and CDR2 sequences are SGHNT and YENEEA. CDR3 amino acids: CASSLGRAEDTQYF. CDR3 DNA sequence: TGTGCCAGCAGCTTAGGGAGGGCAGAAGATACGCAGTATTTT.

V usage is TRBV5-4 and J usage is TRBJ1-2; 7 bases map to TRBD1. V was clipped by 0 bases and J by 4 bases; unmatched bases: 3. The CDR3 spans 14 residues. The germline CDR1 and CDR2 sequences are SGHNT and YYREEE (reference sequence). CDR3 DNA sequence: TGTGCCAGCAGCTTGGACAGGGGAGGCTATGGCTACACCTTC. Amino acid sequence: CASSLDRGGYGYTF.

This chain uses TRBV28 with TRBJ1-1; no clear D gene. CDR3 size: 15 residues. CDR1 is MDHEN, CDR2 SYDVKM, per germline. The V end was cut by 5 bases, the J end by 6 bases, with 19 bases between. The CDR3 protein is CASSPSRQAVSEAFF. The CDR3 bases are TGTGCCAGCAGTCCATCCCGGCAGGCCGTGTCTGAAGCTTTCTTT. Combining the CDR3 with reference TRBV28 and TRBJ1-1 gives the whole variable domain DVKVTQSSRYLVKRTGEKVFLECVQDMDHENMFWYRQDPGLGLRLIYFSYDVKMKEKGDIPEGYSVSREKKERFSLILESASTNQTSMYLCASSPSRQAVSEAFFGQGTRLTVV.

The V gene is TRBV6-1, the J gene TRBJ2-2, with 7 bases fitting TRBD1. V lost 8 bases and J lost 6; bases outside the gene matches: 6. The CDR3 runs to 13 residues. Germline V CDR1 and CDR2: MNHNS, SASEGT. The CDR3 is CASRTGYAGELFF. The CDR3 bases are TGTGCCAGCCGGACAGGCTACGCCGGGGAGCTGTTTTTT.

The CDR3: CASSFRLAGGIYEQYF. For the CDR3, the DNA is TGTGCCAGCAGCTTTCGACTAGCGGGGGGCATATACGAGCAGTACTTC. The rearrangement uses TRBV9 and TRBJ2-7, with 13 bases lining up with TRBD2. CDR1 is SGDLS and CDR2 is YYNGEE in the germline V gene. This CDR3 spans 16 amino acids. The V segment lost 4 bases and the J segment 4 bases; nucleotides outside the gene matches: 8.

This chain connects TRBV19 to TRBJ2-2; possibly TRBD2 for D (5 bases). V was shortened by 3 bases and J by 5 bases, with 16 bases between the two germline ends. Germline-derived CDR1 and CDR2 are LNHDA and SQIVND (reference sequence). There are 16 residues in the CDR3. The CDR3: CASSISTGYRTGELFF. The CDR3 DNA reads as TGTGCCAGTAGTATCAGTACGGGGTATCGGACCGGGGAGCTGTTTTTT.

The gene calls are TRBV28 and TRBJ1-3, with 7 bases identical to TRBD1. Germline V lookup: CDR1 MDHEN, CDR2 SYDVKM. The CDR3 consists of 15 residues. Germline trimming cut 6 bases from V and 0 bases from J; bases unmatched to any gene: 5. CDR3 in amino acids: CASSQGGSSGNTIYF. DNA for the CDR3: TGTGCCAGCAGCCAAGGGGGCAGCTCTGGAAACACCATATATTTT.

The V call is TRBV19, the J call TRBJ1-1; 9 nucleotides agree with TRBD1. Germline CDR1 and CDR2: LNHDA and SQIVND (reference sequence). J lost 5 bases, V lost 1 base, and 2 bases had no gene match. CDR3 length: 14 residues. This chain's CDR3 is CASSIGTGETEAFF. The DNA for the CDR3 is TGTGCCAGTAGTATAGGGACAGGGGAAACTGAAGCTTTCTTT.

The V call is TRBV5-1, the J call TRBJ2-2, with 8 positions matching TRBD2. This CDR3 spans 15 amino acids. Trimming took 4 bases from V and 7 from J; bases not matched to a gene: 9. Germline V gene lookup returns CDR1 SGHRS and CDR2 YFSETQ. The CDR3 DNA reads TGCGCCAGCAGCCCGGGGGGGCAGGGGATCGGGGAGCTGTTTTTT. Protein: CASSPGGQGIGELFF.

CDR3 residues: CASSPSQKGKLFF. The CDR3 nucleotides are TGTGCCAGCAGCCCCTCCCAAAAGGGGAAACTGTTTTTT. The chain joins TRBV5-4 to TRBJ1-4, with D possibly matching TRBD1 (5 bases). CDR1 is SGHNT, CDR2 YYREEE, per germline (reference sequence). This CDR3 is built from 13 residues. The V and J ends lost 4 bases and 11 bases respectively, with 15 bases between them. The entire variable domain, with the rest obtained from reference TRBV5-4 and TRBJ1-4, is as follows: ETGVTQSPTHLIKTRGQQVTLRCSSQSGHNTVSWYQQALGQGPQFIFQYYREEENGRGNFPPRFSGLQFPNYSSELNVNALELDDSALYLCASSPSQKGKLFFGSGTQLSVL.

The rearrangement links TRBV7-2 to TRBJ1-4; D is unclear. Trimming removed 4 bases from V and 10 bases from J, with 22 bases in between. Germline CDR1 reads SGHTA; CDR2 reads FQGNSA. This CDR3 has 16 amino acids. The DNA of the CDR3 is TGTGCCAGCAGCTCCGGGGTAACGGGGAGTGATCGAAAACTGTTTTTT. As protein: CASSSGVTGSDRKLFF.

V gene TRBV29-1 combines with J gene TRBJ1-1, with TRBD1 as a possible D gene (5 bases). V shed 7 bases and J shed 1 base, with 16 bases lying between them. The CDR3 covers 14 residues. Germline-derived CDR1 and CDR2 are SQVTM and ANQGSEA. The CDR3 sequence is CSALLWGPNTEAFF. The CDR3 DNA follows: TGCAGCGCCCTCCTATGGGGCCCGAACACTGAAGCTTTCTTT.